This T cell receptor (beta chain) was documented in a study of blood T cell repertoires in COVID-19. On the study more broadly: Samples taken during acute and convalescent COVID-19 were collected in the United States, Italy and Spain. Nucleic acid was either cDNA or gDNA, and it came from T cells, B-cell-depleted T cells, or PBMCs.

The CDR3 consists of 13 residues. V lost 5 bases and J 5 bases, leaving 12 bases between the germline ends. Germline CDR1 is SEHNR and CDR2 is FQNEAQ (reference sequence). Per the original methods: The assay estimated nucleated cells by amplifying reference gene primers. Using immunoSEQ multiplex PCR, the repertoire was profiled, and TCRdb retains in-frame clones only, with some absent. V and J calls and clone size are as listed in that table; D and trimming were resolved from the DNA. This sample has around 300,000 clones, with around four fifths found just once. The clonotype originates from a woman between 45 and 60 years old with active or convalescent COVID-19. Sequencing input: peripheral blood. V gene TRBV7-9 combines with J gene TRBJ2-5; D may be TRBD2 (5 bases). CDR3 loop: CASSRGNGETQYF. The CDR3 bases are TGTGCCAGCAGCCGAGGGAACGGGGAGACCCAGTACTTC.